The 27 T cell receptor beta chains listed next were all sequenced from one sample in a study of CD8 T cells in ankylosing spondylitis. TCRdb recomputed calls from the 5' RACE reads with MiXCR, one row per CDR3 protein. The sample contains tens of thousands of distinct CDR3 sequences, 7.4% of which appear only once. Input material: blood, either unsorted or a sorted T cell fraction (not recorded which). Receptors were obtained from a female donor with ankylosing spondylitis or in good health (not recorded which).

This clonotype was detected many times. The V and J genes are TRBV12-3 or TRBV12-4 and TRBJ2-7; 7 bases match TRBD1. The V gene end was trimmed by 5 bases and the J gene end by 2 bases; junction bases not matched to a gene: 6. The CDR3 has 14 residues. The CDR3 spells CASSDRQGPYEQYF. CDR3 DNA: TGTGCCAGCAGTGACCGACAGGGTCCCTACGAGCAGTACTTC.

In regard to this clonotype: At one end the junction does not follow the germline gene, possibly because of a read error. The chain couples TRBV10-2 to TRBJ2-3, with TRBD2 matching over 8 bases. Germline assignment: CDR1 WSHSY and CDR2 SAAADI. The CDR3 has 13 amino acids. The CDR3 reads CTSSGRDSDTQYF. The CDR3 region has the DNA TGCACCAGCAGCGGGAGAGATTCAGATACGCAGTATTTT.

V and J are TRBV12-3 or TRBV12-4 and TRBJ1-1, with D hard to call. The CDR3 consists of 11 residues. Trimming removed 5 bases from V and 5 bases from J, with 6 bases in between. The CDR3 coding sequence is TGTGCCAGCAGTCTACGAACTGAAGCTTTCTTT. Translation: CASSLRTEAFF.

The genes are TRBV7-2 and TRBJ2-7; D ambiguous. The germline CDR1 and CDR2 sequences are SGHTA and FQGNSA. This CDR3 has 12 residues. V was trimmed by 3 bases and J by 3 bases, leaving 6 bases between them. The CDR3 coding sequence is TGTGCCAGCAGCTTTCAGTACTACGAGCAGTACTTC. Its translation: CASSFQYYEQYF.

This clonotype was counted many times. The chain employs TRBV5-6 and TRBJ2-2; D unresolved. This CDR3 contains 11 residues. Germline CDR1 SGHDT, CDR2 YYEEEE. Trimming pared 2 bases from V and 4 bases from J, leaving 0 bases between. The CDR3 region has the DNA TGTGCCAGCAGCTTCACCGGGGAGCTGTTTTTT. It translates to CASSFTGELFF.

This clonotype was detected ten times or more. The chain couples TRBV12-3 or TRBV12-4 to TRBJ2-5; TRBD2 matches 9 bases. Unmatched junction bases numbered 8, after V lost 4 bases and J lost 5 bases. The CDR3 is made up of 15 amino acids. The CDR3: CASSSGSTSGETQYF. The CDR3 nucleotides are TGTGCCAGCAGTTCCGGATCCACTAGCGGGGAGACCCAGTACTTC.

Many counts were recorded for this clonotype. The CDR3 DNA sequence: TGTGCCAGCAGTTCGCCAGGACTAGCGACGCAGTATTTT. Translated: CASSSPGLATQYF. The chain has TRBV6-5 and TRBJ2-3; TRBD2 agrees at 9 bases. The CDR3 is 13 residues long. Germline values: CDR1 MNHEY, CDR2 SVGAGI. V lost 4 bases, J lost 9 bases, and 5 bases stayed unmatched.

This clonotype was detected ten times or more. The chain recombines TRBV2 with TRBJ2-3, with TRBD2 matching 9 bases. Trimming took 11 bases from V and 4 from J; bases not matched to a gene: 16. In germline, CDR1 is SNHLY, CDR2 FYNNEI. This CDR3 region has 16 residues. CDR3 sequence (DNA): TGTGCCGGCGCCGGCGGCGGGGGGGCATTCGCAGATACGCAGTATTTT. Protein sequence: CAGAGGGGAFADTQYF.

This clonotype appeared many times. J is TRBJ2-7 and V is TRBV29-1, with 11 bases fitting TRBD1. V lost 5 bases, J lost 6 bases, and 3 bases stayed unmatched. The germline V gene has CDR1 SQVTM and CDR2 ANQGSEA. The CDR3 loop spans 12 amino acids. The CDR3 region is CSVWTGGVEQYF. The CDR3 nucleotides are TGCAGCGTTTGGACAGGGGGCGTCGAGCAGTACTTC.

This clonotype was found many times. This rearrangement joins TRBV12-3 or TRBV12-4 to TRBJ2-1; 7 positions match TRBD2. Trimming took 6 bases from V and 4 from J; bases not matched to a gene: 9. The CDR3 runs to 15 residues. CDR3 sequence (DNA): TGTGCCAGCAGGATCGGGACGGGAGGTTACAATGAGCAGTTCTTC. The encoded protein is CASRIGTGGYNEQFF.

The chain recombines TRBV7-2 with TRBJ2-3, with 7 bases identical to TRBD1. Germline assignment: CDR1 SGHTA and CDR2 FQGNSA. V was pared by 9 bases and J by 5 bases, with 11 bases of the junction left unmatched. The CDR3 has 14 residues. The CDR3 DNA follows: TGTGCCAGTAAGGTTGAGGGGGCGGTAGATACGCAGTATTTT. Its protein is CASKVEGAVDTQYF.

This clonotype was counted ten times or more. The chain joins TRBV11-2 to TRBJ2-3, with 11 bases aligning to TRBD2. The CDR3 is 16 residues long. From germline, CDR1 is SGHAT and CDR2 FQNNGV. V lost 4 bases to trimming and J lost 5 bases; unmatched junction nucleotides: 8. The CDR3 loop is CASSWGLAGGGDTQYF. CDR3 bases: TGTGCCAGCAGCTGGGGGCTAGCGGGGGGAGGAGATACGCAGTATTTT.

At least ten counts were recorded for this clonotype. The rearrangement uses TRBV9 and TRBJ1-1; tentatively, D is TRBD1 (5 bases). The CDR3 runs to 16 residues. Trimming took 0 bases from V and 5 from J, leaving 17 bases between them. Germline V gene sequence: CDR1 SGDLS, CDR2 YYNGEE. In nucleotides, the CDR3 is TGTGCCAGCAGCGTAGTCGTGGGGCCAAGGGTTACTGAAGCTTTCTTT. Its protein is CASSVVVGPRVTEAFF.

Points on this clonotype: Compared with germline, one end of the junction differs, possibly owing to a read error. The CDR3 DNA is TGTACCACCAGTGATTCTGATGGGACTAATGAAAAACTGTTTTTT. Translation gives CTTSDSDGTNEKLFF. V usage is TRBV24-1 and J usage is TRBJ1-4; D unclear. Germline V gene sequence: CDR1 KGHDR, CDR2 SFDVKD. The CDR3 loop spans 15 amino acids.

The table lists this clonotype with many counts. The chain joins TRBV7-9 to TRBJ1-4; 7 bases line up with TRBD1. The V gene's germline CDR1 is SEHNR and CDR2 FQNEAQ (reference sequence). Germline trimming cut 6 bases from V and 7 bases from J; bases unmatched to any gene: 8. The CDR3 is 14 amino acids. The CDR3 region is CASSRRQGSEKLFF. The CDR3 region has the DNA TGTGCCAGCAGTCGAAGACAGGGAAGTGAAAAACTGTTTTTT. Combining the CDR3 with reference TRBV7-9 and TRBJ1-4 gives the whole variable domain DTGVSQNPRHKITKRGQNVTFRCDPISEHNRLYWYRQTLGQGPEFLTYFQNEAQLEKSRLLSDRFSAERPKGSFSTLEIQRTEQGDSAMYLCASSRRQGSEKLFFGSGTQLSVL.

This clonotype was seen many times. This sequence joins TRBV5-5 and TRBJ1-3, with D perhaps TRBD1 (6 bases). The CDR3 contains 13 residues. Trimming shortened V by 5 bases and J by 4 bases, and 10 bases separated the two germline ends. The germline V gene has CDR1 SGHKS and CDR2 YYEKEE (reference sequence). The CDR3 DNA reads TGTGCCAGCAGACTACAGGGAGGAAACACCATATATTTT. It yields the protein CASRLQGGNTIYF.

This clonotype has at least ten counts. The CDR3 protein is CSVEPTGVAIDEQFF. CDR3 DNA sequence: TGCAGCGTTGAACCGACAGGGGTGGCGATCGATGAGCAGTTCTTC. The chain has TRBV29-1 and TRBJ2-1, with 8 nucleotides matching TRBD1. In germline, CDR1 is SQVTM, CDR2 ANQGSEA. This CDR3 has 15 residues. V lost 2 bases to trimming and J lost 8 bases; unmatched junction nucleotides: 11.

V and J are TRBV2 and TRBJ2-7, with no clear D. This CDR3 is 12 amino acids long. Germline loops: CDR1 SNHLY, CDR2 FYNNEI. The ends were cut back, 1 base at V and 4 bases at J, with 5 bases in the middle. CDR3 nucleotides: TGTGCCAGCAGTGAAGTGGGTTACGAGCAGTACGTC. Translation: CASSEVGYEQYV.

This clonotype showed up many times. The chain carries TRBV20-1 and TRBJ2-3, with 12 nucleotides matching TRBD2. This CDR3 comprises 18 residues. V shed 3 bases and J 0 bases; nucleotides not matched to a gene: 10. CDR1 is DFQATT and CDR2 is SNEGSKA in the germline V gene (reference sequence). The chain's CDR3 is CSASRPGTSGSSTDTQYF. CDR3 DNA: TGCAGTGCTAGTCGGCCCGGGACTAGCGGGTCTAGCACAGATACGCAGTATTTT.

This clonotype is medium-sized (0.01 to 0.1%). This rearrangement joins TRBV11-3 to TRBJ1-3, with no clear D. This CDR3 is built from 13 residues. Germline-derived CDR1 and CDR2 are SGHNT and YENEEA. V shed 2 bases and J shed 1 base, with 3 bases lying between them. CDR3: CASSLNSGNTIYF. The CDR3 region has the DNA TGTGCCAGCAGCTTAAATTCTGGAAACACCATATATTTT.

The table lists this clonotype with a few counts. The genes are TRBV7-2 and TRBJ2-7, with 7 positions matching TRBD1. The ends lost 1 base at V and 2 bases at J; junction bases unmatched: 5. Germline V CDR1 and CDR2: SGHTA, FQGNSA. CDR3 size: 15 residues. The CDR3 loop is CASSLEGAGTYEQYF. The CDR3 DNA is TGTGCCAGCAGCTTAGAGGGGGCAGGCACCTACGAGCAGTACTTC. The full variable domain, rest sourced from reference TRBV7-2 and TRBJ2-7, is GAGVSQSPSNKVTEKGKDVELRCDPISGHTALYWYRQSLGQGLEFLIYFQGNSAPDKSGLPSDRFSAERTGGSVSTLTIQRTQQEDSAVYLCASSLEGAGTYEQYFGPGTRLTVT.

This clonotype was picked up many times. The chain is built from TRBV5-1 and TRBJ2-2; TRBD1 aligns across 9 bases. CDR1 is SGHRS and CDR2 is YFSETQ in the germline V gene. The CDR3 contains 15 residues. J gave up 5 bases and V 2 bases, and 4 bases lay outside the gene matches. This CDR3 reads CASSLRTGETGELFF. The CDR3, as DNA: TGCGCCAGCAGCTTAAGGACAGGGGAAACCGGGGAGCTGTTTTTT.

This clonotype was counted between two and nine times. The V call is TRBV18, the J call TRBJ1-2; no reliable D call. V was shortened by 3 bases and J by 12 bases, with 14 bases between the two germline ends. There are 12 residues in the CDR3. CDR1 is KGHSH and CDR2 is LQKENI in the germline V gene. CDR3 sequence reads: CASSPEGPSNTF. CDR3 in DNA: TGTGCCAGCTCACCGGAAGGACCGTCCAACACCTTC. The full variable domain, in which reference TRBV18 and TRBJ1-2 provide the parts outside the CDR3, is NAGVMQNPRHLVRRRGQEARLRCSPMKGHSHVYWYRQLPEEGLKFMVYLQKENIIDESGMPKERFSAEFPKEGPSILRIQQVVRGDSAAYFCASSPEGPSNTFGSGTRLTVV.

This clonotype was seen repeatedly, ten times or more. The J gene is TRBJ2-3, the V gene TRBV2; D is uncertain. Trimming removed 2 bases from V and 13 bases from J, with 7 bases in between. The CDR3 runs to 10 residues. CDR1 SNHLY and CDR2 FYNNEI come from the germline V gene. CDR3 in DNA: TGTGCCAGCAGTGAACTAACGGAGTATTTT. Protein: CASSELTEYF.

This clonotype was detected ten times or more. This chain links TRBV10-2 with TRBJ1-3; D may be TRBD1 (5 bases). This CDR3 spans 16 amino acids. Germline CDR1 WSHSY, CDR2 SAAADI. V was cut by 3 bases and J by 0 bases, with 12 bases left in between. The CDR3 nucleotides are TGCGCCAGCAGTGAAAGACAGTTCCCCTCTGGAAACACCATATATTTT. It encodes CASSERQFPSGNTIYF.

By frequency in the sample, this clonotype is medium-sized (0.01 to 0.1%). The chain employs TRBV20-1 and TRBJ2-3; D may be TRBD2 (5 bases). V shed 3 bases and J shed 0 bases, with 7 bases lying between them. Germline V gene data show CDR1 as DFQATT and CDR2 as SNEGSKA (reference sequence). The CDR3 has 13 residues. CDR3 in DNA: TGCAGTGCTAGCCCGGGAAGCACAGATACGCAGTATTTT. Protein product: CSASPGSTDTQYF.

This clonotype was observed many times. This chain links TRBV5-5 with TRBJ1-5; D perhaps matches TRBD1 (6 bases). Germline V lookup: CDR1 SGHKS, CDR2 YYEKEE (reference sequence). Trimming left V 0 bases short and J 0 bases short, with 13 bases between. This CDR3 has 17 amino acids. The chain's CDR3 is CASSLGIQGNSNQPQHF. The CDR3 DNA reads TGTGCCAGCAGCTTGGGGATACAGGGAAATAGCAATCAGCCCCAGCATTTT.